One sample yielded the 19 T cell receptor beta chains listed below, sequenced in a study of blood T cell repertoires in COVID-19. TCRdb's table, derived via immunoSEQ multiplex PCR, lists solely in-frame clones and lacks some. The table has 300,000 to 350,000 clones, 90% seen once. Sequenced sample: PBMCs or T cells enriched from blood (not recorded which). The receptor set was obtained from a woman between 18 and 29 years old with acute COVID-19.

CDR3 sequence: CAIRQGVAGELFF. The CDR3 nucleotides read TGTGCCATCCGACAGGGTGTTGCCGGGGAGCTGTTTTTT. The chain has TRBV10-3 and TRBJ2-2; the match to TRBD1 covers 7 bases. The CDR3 is 13 residues long. The trim removed 8 bases at V and 6 bases at J, leaving 6 bases unmatched. Germline V gives CDR1 ENHRY, CDR2 SYGVKD.

This clone appeared a single time. The chain has TRBV7-3 and TRBJ1-6, with a possible D match to TRBD1 (6 bases). Trimming cost V 5 bases and J 5 bases, with 16 bases left between them. The CDR3 spans 16 residues. From germline, CDR1 is SGHTA and CDR2 FQGTGA. This CDR3 reads CASSANRESNNSPLHF. The CDR3 DNA reads as TGTGCCAGCAGCGCTAACAGGGAATCGAATAATTCACCCCTCCACTTT.

Written as DNA, the CDR3 is TGTGCCAGCAGCGCCCGTAGTGGTGAAAAACTGTTTTTT. Residues: CASSARSGEKLFF. The V gene is TRBV9, the J gene TRBJ1-4; the D is unclear. The V gene's germline CDR1 is SGDLS and CDR2 YYNGEE. The CDR3 contains 13 residues. Trimming removed 3 bases at V and 7 bases at J, with 10 bases between.

The rearrangement uses TRBV27 and TRBJ1-2, with D maybe TRBD1 (6 bases). This CDR3 has 15 residues. Germline CDR1 is MNHEY and CDR2 is SMNVEV (reference sequence). Trimming stripped 5 bases from V and 4 bases from J, with 17 bases between. For the CDR3, the DNA is TGTGCCAGCAGTGCGAGGACGGACAGTCTCTATGGCTACACCTTC. Its protein is CASSARTDSLYGYTF.

The chain uses TRBV6-5 and TRBJ2-7, with TRBD2 identical over 8 bases. This CDR3 spans 15 amino acids. The J segment lost 1 base and the V segment lost 4 bases, leaving 6 bases of the junction unmatched. The germline V gene encodes CDR1 MNHEY and CDR2 SVGAGI. The CDR3 DNA is TGTGCCAGCAGTTCCCGGGGGGGGCGATCCTACGAGCAGTACTTC. It yields the protein CASSSRGGRSYEQYF.

CDR3 sequence reads: CASSLQGIAIYF. In DNA form, the CDR3 reads TGTGCCAGCAGTTTGCAGGGAATTGCCATATATTTT. This chain joins TRBV28 and TRBJ1-3, with D possibly being TRBD1 (5 bases). This CDR3 region has 12 residues. Germline CDR1 reads MDHEN; CDR2 reads SYDVKM. V lost 3 bases to trimming and J lost 11 bases, with 11 bases between them. The variable domain in full, completed from reference TRBV28 and TRBJ1-3, reads DVKVTQSSRYLVKRTGEKVFLECVQDMDHENMFWYRQDPGLGLRLIYFSYDVKMKEKGDIPEGYSVSREKKERFSLILESASTNQTSMYLCASSLQGIAIYFGEGSWLTVV.

Here the CDR3 DNA reads TGTGCCATCAGTGAGTCGGGACAGGCGAACACCGGGGAGCTGTTTTTT. This gives the protein CAISESGQANTGELFF. This chain uses TRBV10-3 with TRBJ2-2; 8 bases line up with TRBD1. V dropped 0 bases and J dropped 0; count of bases not matched to a gene: 0. This CDR3 spans 16 amino acids. Per germline, CDR1 ENHRY and CDR2 SYGVKD.

J is TRBJ2-2 and V is TRBV10-3; 10 nucleotides match TRBD2. The CDR3 length is 15 residues. J lost 5 bases, V lost 8 bases, and 8 bases had no gene match. Germline V gene lookup returns CDR1 ENHRY and CDR2 SYGVKD. CDR3 loop: CAIGSSGRATGELFF. In DNA form, the CDR3 reads TGTGCCATCGGGTCGAGCGGGAGGGCAACCGGGGAGCTGTTTTTT.

The chain couples TRBV11-2 to TRBJ2-2; 7 nucleotides align to TRBD2. The CDR3 loop spans 16 amino acids. V lost 5 bases to trimming and J lost 7 bases; unmatched junction nucleotides: 13. CDR1 SGHAT and CDR2 FQNNGV come from the germline V gene. CDR3 amino acids: CASSPALATRNGELFF. The CDR3 nucleotides read TGTGCCAGCAGCCCGGCACTAGCGACACGAAACGGGGAGCTGTTTTTT.

The chain employs TRBV7-9 and TRBJ1-3, with a weak D call TRBD1 (6 bases). Trimming pared 5 bases from V and 0 bases from J, leaving 11 bases between. CDR1 and CDR2 (germline): SEHNR, FQNEAQ (reference sequence). The length of the CDR3 is 15 residues. The CDR3 nucleotides read TGTGCCAGCAGCCCGACAGGAAACTCTGGAAACACCATATATTTT. Protein product: CASSPTGNSGNTIYF.

A word on this clone: A junction end diverges from the germline sequence, so it may reflect a read error. The same CDR3 is also encoded by other DNA sequences in this sample. The chain has TRBV7-7 and TRBJ2-7; 9 bases align to TRBD1. Germline V gene data show CDR1 as SSHAT and CDR2 as FNYEAQ (reference sequence). The length of the CDR3 is 15 residues. The CDR3 here is CASSLGQGPTYEQYF. DNA of the CDR3: TGTGCTAGCAGCCTCGGACAGGGGCCCACCTACGAGCAGTACTTC.

V is TRBV7-2 and J is TRBJ2-2; 9 nucleotides align to TRBD1. Germline loops: CDR1 SGHTA, CDR2 FQGNSA. The CDR3 has 16 amino acids. V was pared by 2 bases and J by 4 bases, with 5 bases of the junction left unmatched. As DNA, the CDR3 is TGTGCCAGCAGCTTATACAGGGGGCAAGGCACCGGGGAGCTGTTTTTT. Residues: CASSLYRGQGTGELFF.

This rearrangement joins TRBV6-5 to TRBJ1-2; 7 bases agree with TRBD1. The CDR3 runs to 13 residues. Per the germline V gene, CDR1 is MNHEY and CDR2 is SVGAGI. V shed 7 bases, J shed 4 bases, and the junction held 6 bases outside the gene matches. The CDR3, as DNA: TGTGCCAGCACCCGACAGGGTGCCTATGGCTACACCTTC. This sequence encodes CASTRQGAYGYTF.

The V gene is TRBV10-3, the J gene TRBJ2-7, with TRBD1 matching 11 bases. V shed 2 bases, J shed 3 bases, and the junction held 9 bases outside the gene matches. The CDR3 has 17 amino acids. In germline, CDR1 is ENHRY, CDR2 SYGVKD. CDR3 coding DNA: TGTGCCATCAGTGAGATAGGCCCGGGACAGGGGGTCTACGAGCAGTACTTC. Translating gives CAISEIGPGQGVYEQYF.

The J gene is TRBJ2-7, the V gene TRBV6-5, with TRBD2 matching 9 bases. The V segment lost 8 bases and the J segment 0 bases; nucleotides outside the gene matches: 5. The CDR3 covers 14 residues. Germline values: CDR1 MNHEY, CDR2 SVGAGI. CDR3 region: CASGSGRTSYEQYF. CDR3 sequence (DNA): TGTGCCAGCGGGAGCGGGAGGACCTCCTACGAGCAGTACTTC.

The rearrangement links TRBV6-5 to TRBJ2-2, with TRBD1 matching over 7 bases. This CDR3 spans 14 amino acids. Germline values: CDR1 MNHEY, CDR2 SVGAGI. The V and J ends lost 8 bases and 2 bases, in that order; junction bases with no gene match: 5. The CDR3 DNA sequence: TGTGCCAGCGTGACAGGGACCAACACCGGGGAGCTGTTTTTT. Residues: CASVTGTNTGELFF.

Notes on this clone: The junction does not match germline at one end; this may be a read error. This chain uses TRBV9 with TRBJ2-2, with TRBD1 matching over 10 bases. The germline gives CDR1 SGDLS, CDR2 YYNGEE. The CDR3 is made up of 16 amino acids. The CDR3 is CASSVSGTGVSGVLFF. The CDR3 bases are TGTGCCAGCAGCGTCTCCGGGACAGGGGTCTCGGGGGTGCTGTTTTTT.

The V call is TRBV5-1, the J call TRBJ1-4; D is possibly TRBD1 (5 bases). The CDR3 is 15 amino acids. Trimming shortened V by 4 bases and J by 8 bases, and 18 bases separated the two germline ends. The germline CDR1 and CDR2 sequences are SGHRS and YFSETQ. CDR3: CASSTDPRGGEKLFF. As DNA, the CDR3 is TGCGCCAGCAGCACGGATCCGCGGGGCGGAGAAAAACTGTTTTTT.

This clone was recorded once. V is TRBV6-2 or TRBV6-3 and J is TRBJ2-3, with 9 bases lining up with TRBD2. The CDR3 spans 19 residues. The germline gives CDR1 MNHEY, CDR2 SVGEGT. V lost 2 bases, J lost 1 base, and 13 bases stayed unmatched. The CDR3: CASSYGLAGFLGGTDTQYF. The CDR3, as DNA: TGTGCCAGCAGTTACGGGCTAGCGGGATTCCTTGGAGGCACAGATACGCAGTATTTT.